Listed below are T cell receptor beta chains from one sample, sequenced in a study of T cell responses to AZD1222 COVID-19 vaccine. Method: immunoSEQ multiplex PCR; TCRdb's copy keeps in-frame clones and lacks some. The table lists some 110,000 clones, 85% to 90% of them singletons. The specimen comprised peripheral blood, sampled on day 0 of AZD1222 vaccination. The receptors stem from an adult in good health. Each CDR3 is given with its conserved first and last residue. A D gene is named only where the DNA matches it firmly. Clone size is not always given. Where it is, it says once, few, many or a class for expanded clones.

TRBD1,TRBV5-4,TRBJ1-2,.,TGTGCCAGCAGCTTGGGACAGGGGGCAGGTAACTATGGCTACACCTTC,CASSLGQGAGNYGYTF
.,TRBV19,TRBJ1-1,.,TGTGCCAGTAAGGCAGGGCTGGGGACTGAAGCTTTCTTT,CASKAGLGTEAFF
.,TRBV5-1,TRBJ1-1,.,TGCGCCAGCAGCAGGACCAGGAACACTGAAGCTTTCTTT,CASSRTRNTEAFF
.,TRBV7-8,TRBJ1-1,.,TGTGCCAGCAGCTTCAGACAGGTGGGCGGCACTGAAGCTTTCTTT,CASSFRQVGGTEAFF
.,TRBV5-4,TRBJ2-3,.,TGTGCCAGCAGGGAGCAATCGAGTGTAGATACGCAGTATTTT,CASREQSSVDTQYF
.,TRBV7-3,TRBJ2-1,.,TGTGCCAGCAGACCCAGGGGCGGGGCCTACAATGAGCAGTTCTTC,CASRPRGGAYNEQFF
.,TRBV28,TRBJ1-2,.,TGTGCCAGCAGTTTACCCGCGATACCCTATGGCTACACCTTC,CASSLPAIPYGYTF
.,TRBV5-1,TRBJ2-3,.,TGCGCCAGCAGCTTGTCGAGCGGAGGGGTGACAGATACGCAGTATTTT,CASSLSSGGVTDTQYF
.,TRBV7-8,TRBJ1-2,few,TGTGCCAGCAGCTTTCGGGGCTTTTCTGGCTACACCTTC,CASSFRGFSGYTF
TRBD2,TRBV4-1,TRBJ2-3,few,TGCGCCAGCAGCCAAGATCCCGGACTAGAAACTGATACGCAGTATTTT,CASSQDPGLETDTQYF
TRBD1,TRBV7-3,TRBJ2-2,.,TGTGCCAGCAGCTTAACTCAACAGGGGGGTTCTACCGGGGAGCTGTTTTTT,CASSLTQQGGSTGELFF
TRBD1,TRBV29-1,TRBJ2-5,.,TGCAGCGCCCCGGGACAGGGGGTAGAGACCCAGTACTTC,CSAPGQGVETQYF
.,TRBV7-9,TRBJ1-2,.,TGTGCCAGCGGAAGGGGCTCAAGCTATGGCTACACCTTC,CASGRGSSYGYTF
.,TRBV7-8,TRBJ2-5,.,TGTGCCAGCAGCTTAGCCTCACGGGGGGAGACCCAGTACTTC,CASSLASRGETQYF
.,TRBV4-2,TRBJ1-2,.,TGTGCCAGCAGCCAAGAGCCGGGGGCGGATGGCTACACCTTC,CASSQEPGADGYTF
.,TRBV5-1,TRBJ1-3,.,TGCGCCAGCAGCCGGGACGGACTCACCTCTGGAAACACCATATATTTT,CASSRDGLTSGNTIYF
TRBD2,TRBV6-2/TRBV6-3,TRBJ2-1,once,TGTGCCAGCAGTCAAAGGGGGACTAGCGGGACTAATGAGCAGTTCTTC,CASSQRGTSGTNEQFF
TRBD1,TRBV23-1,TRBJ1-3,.,TGCGCCAGCCACCCAGCCAGGGGGGTGGCTGGAAACACCATATATTTT,CASHPARGVAGNTIYF